This T cell receptor beta chain was documented in a study of cytomegalovirus exposure and HLA in healthy donors. Whole-study context: Genotyping showed 81% of fewer than 500 donors falling in the Caucasian-associated ancestry cluster. Findings and caveats of the study: Immune exposure was documented only through CMV serostatus.

The PCR had 60 Vbeta and 13 Jbeta primers. Produced via immunoSEQ multiplex PCR; TCRdb's table is partial and in-frame only. The sample includes 150,000 to 200,000 clones, 78% of them seen just once. A remark on this clone: Its antigen is not identified.

The ends lost 3 bases at V and 4 bases at J; junction bases unmatched: 2. The CDR3 is 14 residues long. Per the germline V gene, CDR1 is SEHNR and CDR2 is FQNEAQ (reference sequence). What was sequenced was PBMCs. J is TRBJ1-4 and V is TRBV7-9; 7 bases match TRBD1. The sequence derives from a woman aged 50 to 65 in good health and CMV-seropositive. The DNA for the CDR3 is TGTGCCAGCAGCTTCCGACAGGGTAATGAAAAACTGTTTTTT. It is translated as CASSFRQGNEKLFF.